The sequence of this T cell receptor (beta chain) was determined in a study of glioma-infiltrating T cells after dendritic cell vaccination. The protocol was immunoSEQ multiplex PCR, while the TCRdb copy is restricted to in-frame clones and leaves out a portion. The repertoire has approximately 85,000 clones, 85% of them found once; the top ten carry about 8.5%. Time point reported: after dendritic cell vaccination, including at tumor progression/relapse. Germline V CDR1 and CDR2: SEHNR, FQNEAQ (reference sequence). Trimming cost V 7 bases and J 4 bases, with 14 bases left between them. The CDR3 spans 14 residues.

The specimen was blood, collected after dendritic cell vaccination. This chain links TRBV7-9 with TRBJ1-5; weak D call: TRBD1 (6 bases). The TCR comes from a human donor with glioblastoma. The CDR3: CASTSGVGNQPQHF. The CDR3 DNA reads TGTGCCAGCACCTCAGGGGTTGGGAATCAGCCCCAGCATTTT. Supplemented by reference TRBV7-9 and TRBJ1-5, the full variable domain reads DTGVSQNPRHKITKRGQNVTFRCDPISEHNRLYWYRQTLGQGPEFLTYFQNEAQLEKSRLLSDRFSAERPKGSFSTLEIQRTEQGDSAMYLCASTSGVGNQPQHFGDGTRLSIL.